This T cell receptor beta chain was sequenced in a study of cytomegalovirus exposure and HLA in healthy donors. Both 60 Vbeta primers and 13 Jbeta primers went into the PCR. Repertoires were generated with immunoSEQ multiplex PCR, while TCRdb's copy carries only in-frame clones and drops some. The sample yields some 100,000 clones, roughly 74% seen once. Findings and limits, study-wide: A later analysis showed TCR association rates differing by HLA locus, peaking at DRB1 and lowest at HLA-C.

The V gene's germline CDR1 is LGHNA and CDR2 YSLEER. CDR3 length: 16 residues. V was trimmed by 1 base and J by 7 bases, leaving 17 bases between them. Regarding this clone: Its target is unknown.

The chain combines TRBV4-3 with TRBJ2-1, with D possibly being TRBD2 (5 bases). The origin of this receptor is a woman aged 18-30 years in good health and CMV-seropositive. The sequenced sample was PBMCs. The CDR3 protein is CASSQVVGVLKNEQFF. For the CDR3, the DNA is TGCGCCAGCAGCCAAGTTGTGGGAGTATTGAAGAATGAGCAGTTCTTC.